This record concerns one T cell receptor (beta chain) sequence. No cognate antigen has been identified for it. No qualities accompany the bases; no much larger clone lies one base away. The data originate from a study of cytomegalovirus exposure and HLA in healthy donors (dated by TCRdb to about 2017). In the study overall: An earlier analysis of 550 to 700 of the donors reported about 250 Gb of sequence data and roughly 100 million unique TCR beta sequences from about 200 million T cells. About 280 gigabases of sequencing data and 70 million to 100 million unique TCR sequences made up an early release that covered nearly 650 HLA-typed donors. Of the 398 genotyped donors, around 81% fell in the genetic ancestry cluster associated with self-reported Caucasian donors. The study was designed to test whether signatures of past pathogen exposure could be identified by cataloging public T cell receptors. Using immunosequencing, the study profiled T cell repertoires from 666 subjects and related those repertoires to cytomegalovirus serostatus. In addition to the first cohort of 666 subjects, a separate validation cohort of 120 different subjects was used. High-throughput TCR immunosequencing, statistical association of individual TCRs with disease status, and machine learning were combined to predict cytomegalovirus infection status. A later analysis re-analyzed previously published TCR beta repertoires from approximately 700 donors and added high-resolution HLA genotyping to study TCR occurrence patterns. Rather than drawing on any new phenotypic data, the later analysis identified candidate immune exposures from TCR beta sequences and the way those sequences occurred across donors. An earlier analysis of a few hundred of the donors applied high-throughput TCR beta sequencing to assess whether each TCR beta V gene segment acted as functional or pseudogenic. Donor age, sex, ethnicity and CMV serostatus were compiled alongside the repertoire data. A later genetic analysis used genome-wide SNP genotypes for about 65% of the roughly 670 donors, treating that subset as a discovery cohort. Every repertoire in the discovery cohort had been generated on one and the same sequencing platform. Class I and class II HLA loci were covered by the typing at four-digit resolution. The number of donors typed differed by locus, with about 629-630 for A, B, C, DRB1 and DQB1, around 500 for DQA1, over 600 for DPA1, and approximately 470 for DPB1. Roughly 5 DR-DQ haplotypes were handled as single units for association and clustering because linkage in the cohort was strong. Among a few hundred genotyped donors of the cohort, an average of about 240,000 unique TCR beta nucleotide sequences were sequenced per donor, approximately 20% of them non-productive. Results the study describes overall, beyond this receptor: In a later analysis, 16,951 TCR beta sequences were associated with specific HLA alleles at a false discovery rate of 0.05. In vitro tests confirmed that a few of the cytomegalovirus-associated TCR beta chains recognize cytomegalovirus antigens. A further reported finding was that TCR beta sequences accurately predicted the HLA-A and HLA-B alleles for most subjects in the first cohort. Immune exposure information for the cohort was limited to CMV serostatus. Because counts were too low, around 18 rarely observed V segments, including chromosome 9 orphons, were left out of the earlier analysis of approximately 580 of the donors. Assigning TCR associations to individual alleles was difficult when HLA alleles, especially DR and DQ, strongly co-occurred. A later analysis found that most CMV-associated TCR beta chains appeared HLA-restricted, with HLA associations seemingly driven largely by CMV exposure. Some IMGT-functional V segments, including TRBV6-2 and TRBV6-3, could not be distinguished by the 87-base-pair reads and were therefore excluded. Linkage disequilibrium might explain the correlated functional status among segregating V segments, but an unknown experimental factor could not be ruled out. Because HLA typing was unavailable for some donors at each locus, only the typed subset was used in association tests. Cytomegalovirus status was reported to be diagnosed by the classifier with high specificity and sensitivity in both the original and validation cohorts. Several of the top co-occurrence clusters appeared to be linked to parvovirus B19, influenza, CMV and Epstein-Barr virus, according to a later analysis. A later genetic analysis reported fewer N-insertions in productive TCRs among donors in an Asian-associated ancestry cluster than the roughly 650-donor mean. A later analysis found that HLA-associated TCR beta chains were more clonally expanded and had lower generation probabilities than equally common non-associated chains. An earlier analysis of approximately 530 of the donors showed that most TCR beta V segments appeared in productive rearrangements either about 87% or about 30% of the time, which broadly matched IMGT annotations. According to the authors, the approach could potentially be generalized to other disease states and immunological phenotypes. A group of highly shared sequence variants was considered likely to be a technical artifact of the sequencing pipeline. The study gave a list of some 150 TCR beta chains associated with cytomegalovirus. In a later analysis, the rate of TCR association differed among HLA loci, with DRB1 alleles having the most associated TCRs and HLA-C alleles having the fewest. The presence/absence analyses assumed that sequencing depth was roughly uniform across donors, and that assumption may not be true. An association between a missense DCLRE1C variant and V-gene and J-gene trimming of TCR beta chains was found in a later genetic analysis and replicated in an independent cohort. Most TCR sequences were observed very rarely across donors, whereas some public TCRs were present in many individuals. In this cohort, only TCR beta chains were sequenced, and detectable features were limited by the absence of alpha or paired-chain data.

The library relied on the immunoSEQ multiplex PCR assay. For the multiplex PCR, a mixture combining 60 forward primers for TCR Vbeta segments and 13 reverse primers for TCR Jbeta segments was used. A multiplex PCR assay on genomic DNA amplified the CDR3 region of rearranged TCR beta genes. The amplified TCR beta libraries were sequenced on the Illumina HiSeq System as 87-base-pair reads. The study's own analysis went as follows. A later analysis tallied 75 million to 95 million unique TCR beta chains across the 660 or so repertoires, and around 9.9 million of those chains were shared by two or more donors. Raw reads were error-corrected and collapsed into unique sequences with a nearest-neighbor algorithm that merged closely related sequences to remove PCR and sequencing errors. Alignment of CDR3 sequences to IMGT reference sequences was used to assign V, D and J gene segments. For a sequence to be retained, a match of at least six nucleotides to both a V gene segment and a J gene segment was required. Rearrangements were called productive when the CDR3 lacked stop codons and stayed in frame with V and J; all others were non-productive. CDR3 was defined by IMGT convention, running from the second conserved V-encoded cysteine to the conserved J-encoded phenylalanine. The earlier analysis of 500 to 650 of the donors excluded any sequence lacking an unambiguous match to a single V gene segment. In an earlier analysis of 587 of the donors, V segments were called functional above 56.7% productive rearrangements and were called segregating when the between-donor standard deviation exceeded 5%. A statistical classification framework was developed to diagnose cytomegalovirus status using the catalog of TCR beta chain sequences. V and J gene assignment, in a later analysis, came from comparing TCR nucleotide sequences with IMGT/GENE-DB human TR gene sequences. In a later analysis, CDR3 sequences and most-parsimonious VDJ recombination scenarios were assigned using the TCRdist pipeline. In a later analysis, every TCR beta chain was defined by the combination of its CDR3 amino acid sequence and its V-gene family, and reads without a unique V-gene family were dropped. To address suspected cross-contamination and a sequencing artifact, a later analysis removed 550 to 750 highly shared, low-generation-probability nucleotide sequences. In a later analysis, a clonal expansion index was calculated for each public chain from normalized within-repertoire ranks of inferred template counts. Generation probabilities in a later analysis came from a VDJ recombination model fitted to out-of-frame rearrangements, and those results were checked against IGoR. A later analysis scored TCR-TCR, TCR-HLA and TCR-CMV co-occurrence with hypergeometric tests, applying a repertoire-size bias correction to TCR pairs. In a later analysis, false discovery rates were estimated by permuting HLA or CMV assignments 20 times. In a later analysis, co-occurring TCRs were grouped with DBSCAN, and TCRdist sequence similarity was added when clustering was performed within HLA-allele-positive subsets. Co-occurrence clustering excluded repertoires with fewer than 30,000 or more than 120,000 public chains, plus five with anomalous nucleotide sharing. TCRdb re-hosts the immuneACCESS table, in-frame sequences only. Its copies lack some clones; in the studies checked, an unresolved V gene accounts for under half of them, and the cause for the rest is not known. The D gene and trimming were derived from the DNA, and the V and J assignments and clone size from that table. The sample table contains about 140,000 clones; only one count was recorded for nearly 80% of them. The ten largest clones take up roughly 4.7% of the sample.

Relative to germline, V is 6 bases shorter and J is 6 bases shorter, with 12 bases between their ends. The germline V gene (reference sequence) yields LNHDA for CDR1 and SQIVND for CDR2. The CDR3, from cysteine to phenylalanine, totals 12 residues. Just the 36-base CDR3 DNA is kept, in frame starting at base 1. The cohort was made up of several hundred healthy bone marrow donors. At the time of sampling, every cohort member was nominally healthy, though immune exposures that went unrecorded were likely present. The donor tested CMV seronegative, placing the donor among the 350 to 400 seronegative members of the cohort. A peripheral blood sample was provided by each donor, and peripheral blood mononuclear cells were used for TCR beta sequencing. The Qiagen DNeasy Blood Extraction Kit was used to extract genomic DNA from the blood cell samples.

This TCR came from a male donor in good health and CMV-seronegative. In this chain, TRBV19 is recombined with TRBJ2-7; the D gene assignment is ambiguous. The sequencing sample was made of PBMCs. The DNA reads as follows: TGTGCCAGTAGCCCCCCCGGTGGCGAGCAGTACTTC. Its product reads: CASSPPGGEQYF.